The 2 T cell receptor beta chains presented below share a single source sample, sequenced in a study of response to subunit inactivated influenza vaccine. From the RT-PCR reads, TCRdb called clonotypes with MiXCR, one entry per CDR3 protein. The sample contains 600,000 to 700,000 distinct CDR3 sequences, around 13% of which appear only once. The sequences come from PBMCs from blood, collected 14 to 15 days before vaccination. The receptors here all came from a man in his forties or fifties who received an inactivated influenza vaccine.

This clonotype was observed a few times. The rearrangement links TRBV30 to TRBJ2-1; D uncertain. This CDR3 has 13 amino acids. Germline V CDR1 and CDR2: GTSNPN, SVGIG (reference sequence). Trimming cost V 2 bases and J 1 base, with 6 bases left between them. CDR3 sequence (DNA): TGTGCCTGGAGTCCAGGATCCTACAATGAGCAGTTCTTC. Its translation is CAWSPGSYNEQFF.

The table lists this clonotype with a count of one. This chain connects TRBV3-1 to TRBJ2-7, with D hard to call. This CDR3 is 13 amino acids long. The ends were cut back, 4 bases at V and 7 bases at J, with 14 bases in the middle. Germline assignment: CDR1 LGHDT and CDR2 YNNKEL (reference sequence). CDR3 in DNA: TGTGCCAGCAGCCCGCGTCCGTCCCTGGAGCAGTACTTC. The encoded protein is CASSPRPSLEQYF.